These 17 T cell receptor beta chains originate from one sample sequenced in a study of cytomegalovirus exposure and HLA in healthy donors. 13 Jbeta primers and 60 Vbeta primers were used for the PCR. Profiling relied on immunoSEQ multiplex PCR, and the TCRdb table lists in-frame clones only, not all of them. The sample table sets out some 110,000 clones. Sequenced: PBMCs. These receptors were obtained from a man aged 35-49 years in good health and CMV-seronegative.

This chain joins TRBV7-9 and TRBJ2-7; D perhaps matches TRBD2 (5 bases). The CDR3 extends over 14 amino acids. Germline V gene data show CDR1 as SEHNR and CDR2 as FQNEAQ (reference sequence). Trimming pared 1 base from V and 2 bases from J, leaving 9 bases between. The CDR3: CASSLDGKTYEQYF. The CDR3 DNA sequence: TGTGCCAGCAGCTTAGACGGGAAGACCTACGAGCAGTACTTC.

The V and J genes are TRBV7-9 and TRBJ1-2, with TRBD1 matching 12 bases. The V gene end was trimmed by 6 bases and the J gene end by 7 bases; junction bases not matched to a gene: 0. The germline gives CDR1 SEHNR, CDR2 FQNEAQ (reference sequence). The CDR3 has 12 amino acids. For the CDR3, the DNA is TGTGCCAGCAGGGGACAGGGGGCTGGCTACACCTTC. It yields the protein CASRGQGAGYTF.

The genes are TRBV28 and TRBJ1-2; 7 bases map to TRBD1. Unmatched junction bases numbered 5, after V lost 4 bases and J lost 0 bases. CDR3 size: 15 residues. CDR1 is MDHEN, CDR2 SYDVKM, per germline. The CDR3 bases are TGTGCCAGCAGTTCTCAGGACAGGACTAACTATGGCTACACCTTC. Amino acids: CASSSQDRTNYGYTF.

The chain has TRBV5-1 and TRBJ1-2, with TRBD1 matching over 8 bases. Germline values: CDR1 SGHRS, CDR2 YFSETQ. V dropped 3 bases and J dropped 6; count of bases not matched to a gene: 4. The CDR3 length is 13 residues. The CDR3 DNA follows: TGCGCCAGCAGCTCTCCAGGGGGCGATGGCTACACCTTC. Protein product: CASSSPGGDGYTF.

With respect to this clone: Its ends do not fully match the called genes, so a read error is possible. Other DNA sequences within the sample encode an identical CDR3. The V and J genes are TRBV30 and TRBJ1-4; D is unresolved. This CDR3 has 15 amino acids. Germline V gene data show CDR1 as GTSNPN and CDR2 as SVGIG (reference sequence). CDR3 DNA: TGTGCCTGGAGTGTATTCGGGTTGTATAATGAAAAGCTGTTTTTT. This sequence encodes CAWSVFGLYNEKLFF.

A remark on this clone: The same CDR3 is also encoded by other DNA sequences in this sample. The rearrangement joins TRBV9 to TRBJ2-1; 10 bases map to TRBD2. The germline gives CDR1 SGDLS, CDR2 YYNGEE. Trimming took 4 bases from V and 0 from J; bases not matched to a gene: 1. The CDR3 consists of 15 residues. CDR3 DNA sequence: TGTGCCAGCAGCCCTAGCGGGAGCTCCTACAATGAGCAGTTCTTC. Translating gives CASSPSGSSYNEQFF. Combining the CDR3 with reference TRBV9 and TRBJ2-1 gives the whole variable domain DSGVTQTPKHLITATGQRVTLRCSPRSGDLSVYWYQQSLDQGLQFLIQYYNGEERAKGNILERFSAQQFPDLHSELNLSSLELGDSALYFCASSPSGSSYNEQFFGPGTRLTVL.

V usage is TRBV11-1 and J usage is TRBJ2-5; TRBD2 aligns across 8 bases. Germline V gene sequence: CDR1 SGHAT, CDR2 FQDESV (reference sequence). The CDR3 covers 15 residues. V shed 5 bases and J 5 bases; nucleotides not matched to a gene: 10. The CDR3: CASSLVTGGGETQYF. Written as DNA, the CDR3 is TGTGCCAGCAGCCTCGTAACGGGAGGGGGTGAGACCCAGTACTTC.

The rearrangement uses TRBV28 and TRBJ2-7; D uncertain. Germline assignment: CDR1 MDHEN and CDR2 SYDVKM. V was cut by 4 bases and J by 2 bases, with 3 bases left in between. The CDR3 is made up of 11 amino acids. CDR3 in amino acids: CASSSAYEQYF. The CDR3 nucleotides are TGTGCCAGCAGTTCCGCCTACGAGCAGTACTTC.

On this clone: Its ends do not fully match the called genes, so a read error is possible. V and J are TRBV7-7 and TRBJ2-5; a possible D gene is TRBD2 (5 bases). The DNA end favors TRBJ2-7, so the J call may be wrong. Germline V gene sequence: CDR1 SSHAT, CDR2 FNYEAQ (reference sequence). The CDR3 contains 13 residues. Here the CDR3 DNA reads TGTGCTAGCAGCTACGGGGTTTCCTACGAGCAGTACTTC. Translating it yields CASSYGVSYEQYF.

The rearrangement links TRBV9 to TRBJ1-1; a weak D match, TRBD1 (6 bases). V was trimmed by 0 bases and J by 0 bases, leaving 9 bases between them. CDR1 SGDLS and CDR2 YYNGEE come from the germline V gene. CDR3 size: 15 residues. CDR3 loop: CASSVGTAMNTEAFF. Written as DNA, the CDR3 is TGTGCCAGCAGCGTAGGGACAGCCATGAACACTGAAGCTTTCTTT.

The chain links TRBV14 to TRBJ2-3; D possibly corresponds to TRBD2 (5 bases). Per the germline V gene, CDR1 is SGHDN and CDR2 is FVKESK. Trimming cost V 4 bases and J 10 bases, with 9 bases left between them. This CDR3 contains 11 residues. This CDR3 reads CASSPGRAQYF. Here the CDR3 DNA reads TGTGCCAGCAGCCCTGGGAGAGCGCAGTATTTT.

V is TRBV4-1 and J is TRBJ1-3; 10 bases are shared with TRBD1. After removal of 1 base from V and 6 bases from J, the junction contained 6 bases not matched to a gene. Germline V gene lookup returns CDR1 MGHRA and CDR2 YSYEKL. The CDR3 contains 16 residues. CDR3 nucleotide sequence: TGCGCCAGCAGCCAAGTACCGGGACAGGGGCTAAACACCATATATTTT. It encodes CASSQVPGQGLNTIYF.

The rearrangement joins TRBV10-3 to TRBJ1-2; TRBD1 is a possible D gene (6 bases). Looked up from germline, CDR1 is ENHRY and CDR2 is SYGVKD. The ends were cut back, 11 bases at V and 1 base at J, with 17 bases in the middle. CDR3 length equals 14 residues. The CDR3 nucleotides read TGTGCCTCCCGAGGGGGAGGGAGTAACTATGGCTACACCTTC. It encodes CASRGGGSNYGYTF.

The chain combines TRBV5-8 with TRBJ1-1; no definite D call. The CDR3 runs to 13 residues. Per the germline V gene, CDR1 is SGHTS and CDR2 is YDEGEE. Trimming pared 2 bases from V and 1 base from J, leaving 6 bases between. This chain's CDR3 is CASSFRGNTEAFF. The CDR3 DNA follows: TGTGCCAGCAGCTTCCGGGGGAACACTGAAGCTTTCTTT.

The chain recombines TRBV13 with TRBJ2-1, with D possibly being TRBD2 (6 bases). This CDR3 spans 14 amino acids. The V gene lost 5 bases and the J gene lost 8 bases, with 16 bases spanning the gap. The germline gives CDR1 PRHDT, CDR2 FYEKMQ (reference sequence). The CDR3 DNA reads TGTGCCAGCAGCCCGGGAAGGCGGGACGATGAGCAGTTCTTC. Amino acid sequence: CASSPGRRDDEQFF.

The CDR3 loop reads CASSRAGANTEAFF. The CDR3, as DNA: TGTGCCAGCAGCCGGGCGGGAGCGAACACTGAAGCTTTCTTT. The chain uses TRBV5-4 and TRBJ1-1, with D hard to call. Germline values: CDR1 SGHNT, CDR2 YYREEE (reference sequence). The CDR3 consists of 14 residues. With 4 bases removed from V and 1 base from J, the gap between germline ends came to 11 bases.

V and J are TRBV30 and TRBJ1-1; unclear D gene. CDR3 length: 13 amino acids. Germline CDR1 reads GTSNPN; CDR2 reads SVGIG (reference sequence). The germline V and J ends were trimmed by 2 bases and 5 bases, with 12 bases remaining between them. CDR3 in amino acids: CAWSKEAGTEAFF. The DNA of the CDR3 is TGTGCCTGGAGTAAAGAGGCTGGAACTGAAGCTTTCTTT.